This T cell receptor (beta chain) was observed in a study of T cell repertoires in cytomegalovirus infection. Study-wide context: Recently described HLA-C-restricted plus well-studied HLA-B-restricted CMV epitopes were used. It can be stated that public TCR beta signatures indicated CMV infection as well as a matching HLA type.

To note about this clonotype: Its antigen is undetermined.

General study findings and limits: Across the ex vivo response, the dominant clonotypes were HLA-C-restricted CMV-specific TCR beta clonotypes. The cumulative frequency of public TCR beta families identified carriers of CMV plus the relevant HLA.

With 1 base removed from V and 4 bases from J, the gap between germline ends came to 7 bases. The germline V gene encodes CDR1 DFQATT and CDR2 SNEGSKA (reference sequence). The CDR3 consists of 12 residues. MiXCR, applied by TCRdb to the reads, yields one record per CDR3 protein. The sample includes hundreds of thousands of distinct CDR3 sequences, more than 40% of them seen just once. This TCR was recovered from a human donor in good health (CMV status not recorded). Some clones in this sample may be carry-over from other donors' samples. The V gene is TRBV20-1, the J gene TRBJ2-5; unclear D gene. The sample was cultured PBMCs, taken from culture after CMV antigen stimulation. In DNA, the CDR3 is TGCAGTGCTAGAGGGGGAAGAGAGACCCAGTACTTC. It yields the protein CSARGGRETQYF.